These 25 T cell receptor beta chains originate from one sample sequenced in a study of beta chain features in type 1 diabetes. Every isolated RNA sample was fully reverse transcribed, so sequencing captured expressed TCRB transcripts. The protocol was immunoSEQ multiplex PCR, while the TCRdb copy is restricted to in-frame clones and leaves out a portion. The sample holds around 250,000 clones, 13% to 15% seen once. The sequenced material came from naive CD4+ T cells from blood. Source of these receptors: a woman aged 40-49 years in good health.

There are a few counts of this clone. The chain recombines TRBV19 with TRBJ2-4; 7 positions match TRBD2. This CDR3 is 14 amino acids long. The germline CDR1 and CDR2 sequences are LNHDA and SQIVND (reference sequence). With V trimmed by 4 bases and J by 8 bases, 8 bases remained unmatched. Here the CDR3 DNA reads TGTGCCAGTAGTACAGGATTAGGGAGGGACATTCAGTACTTC. This sequence encodes CASSTGLGRDIQYF.

V usage is TRBV25-1 and J usage is TRBJ2-2; 10 bases map to TRBD1. Trimming at V came to 4 bases and at J to 3 bases, leaving 11 bases not matched to a gene. The CDR3 sequence is 18 residues long. Germline assignment: CDR1 MGHDK and CDR2 SYGVNS. For the CDR3, the DNA is TGTGCCAGCAGTGTCATGAGCACCGGGACAGGGGACACCGGGGAGCTGTTTTTT. As protein: CASSVMSTGTGDTGELFF.

Details on this clone: The junction departs from germline at one end; a sequencing error may be responsible. This chain links TRBV6-1 with TRBJ2-4; TRBD1 matches at 8 bases. Germline V gene lookup returns CDR1 MNHNS and CDR2 SASEGT. This CDR3 has 14 residues. The CDR3 coding sequence is TGTGCCAGCAGTATAACGGACAGGGTCGCCCTAACCGGCTTC. Protein product: CASSITDRVALTGF.

The rearrangement joins TRBV7-2 to TRBJ1-2, with D perhaps TRBD1 (5 bases). The CDR3 sequence is 16 residues long. Trimming pared 6 bases from V and 2 bases from J, leaving 19 bases between. Germline V CDR1 and CDR2: SGHTA, FQGNSA. The DNA for the CDR3 is TGTGCCAGCAGTACTAGCCCGGGACGGGAAAACTATGGCTACACCTTC. Its translation is CASSTSPGRENYGYTF.

The sample holds a few counts of this clone. This rearrangement joins TRBV19 to TRBJ1-5, with D uncertain. V shed 1 base and J shed 7 bases, with 8 bases lying between them. Germline CDR1 LNHDA, CDR2 SQIVND (reference sequence). The CDR3 is 13 amino acids. As DNA, the CDR3 is TGTGCCAGTAGTATAGGCCCAGAACAGCCCCAGCATTTT. As protein: CASSIGPEQPQHF.

This clone was counted a few times. This chain links TRBV2 with TRBJ1-1; 7 bases map to TRBD1. This CDR3 has 15 amino acids. V trimming: 6 bases; J trimming: 6 bases; junction bases outside the gene matches: 13. Germline assignment: CDR1 SNHLY and CDR2 FYNNEI. The CDR3: CASSLTDLGGSEAFF. The CDR3 coding sequence is TGTGCCAGCAGCCTTACCGACCTAGGGGGCTCTGAAGCTTTCTTT. The complete variable domain, with remaining parts taken from reference TRBV2 and TRBJ1-1, reads EPEVTQTPSHQVTQMGQEVILRCVPISNHLYFYWYRQILGQKVEFLVSFYNNEISEKSEIFDDQFSVERPDGSNFTLKIRSTKLEDSAMYFCASSLTDLGGSEAFFGQGTRLTVV.

The chain has TRBV5-4 and TRBJ2-5, with D perhaps TRBD1 (5 bases). V was trimmed by 0 bases and J by 1 base, leaving 10 bases between them. The CDR3 extends over 15 amino acids. Per germline, CDR1 SGHNT and CDR2 YYREEE (reference sequence). CDR3 loop: CASSLGQGFQETQYF. The DNA for the CDR3 is TGTGCCAGCAGCTTGGGCCAGGGTTTCCAAGAGACCCAGTACTTC.

In its sample, this clone was seen a few times. This chain uses TRBV2 with TRBJ1-1; D gene ambiguous. Deletions cut 7 bases from V and 1 base from J, with 13 bases between. The CDR3 has 14 residues. Germline V lookup: CDR1 SNHLY, CDR2 FYNNEI. This chain's CDR3 is CASTRVNPNTEAFF. The CDR3 DNA is TGTGCCAGCACTCGGGTCAACCCGAACACTGAAGCTTTCTTT.

The chain joins TRBV5-1 to TRBJ1-3; D is unclear. This CDR3 is built from 13 residues. The germline V and J ends were trimmed by 7 bases and 0 bases, with 8 bases remaining between them. Looked up from germline, CDR1 is SGHRS and CDR2 is YFSETQ. Here the CDR3 DNA reads TGCGCCAGCCAGGAGGGCTCTGGAAACACCATATATTTT. It codes for CASQEGSGNTIYF.

This clone was detected once. This chain links TRBV25-1 with TRBJ1-5; D perhaps matches TRBD1 (6 bases). The V gene's germline CDR1 is MGHDK and CDR2 SYGVNS. Between the trimmed V and J ends, which lost 1 base and 6 bases, there was a span of 10 bases. There are 14 residues in the CDR3. The DNA for the CDR3 is TGTGCCAGCAGTGAATTAGTCAGGGGTCAGCCCCAGCATTTT. Its translation is CASSELVRGQPQHF.

The table lists this clone with a few counts. The rearrangement uses TRBV19 and TRBJ2-3; D possibly corresponds to TRBD1 (5 bases). This CDR3 comprises 15 residues. Germline CDR1 reads LNHDA; CDR2 reads SQIVND (reference sequence). Between the trimmed V and J ends, which lost 7 bases and 0 bases, there was a span of 14 bases. CDR3 protein: CASTTQGTSTDTQYF. In nucleotides, the CDR3 is TGTGCCAGTACCACCCAGGGAACTAGCACAGATACGCAGTATTTT. The full variable domain, its missing parts supplied by reference TRBV19 and TRBJ2-3, is DGGITQSPKYLFRKEGQNVTLSCEQNLNHDAMYWYRQDPGQGLRLIYYSQIVNDFQKGDIAEGYSVSREKKESFPLTVTSAQKNPTAFYLCASTTQGTSTDTQYFGPGTRLTVL.

The rearrangement joins TRBV5-1 to TRBJ2-2; D is unresolved. Trimming removed 4 bases from V and 0 bases from J, with 13 bases in between. CDR1 SGHRS and CDR2 YFSETQ come from the germline V gene. This CDR3 is built from 16 residues. CDR3 protein: CASSLPSSSNTGELFF. DNA for the CDR3: TGCGCCAGCAGCCTCCCCTCCTCGTCGAACACCGGGGAGCTGTTTTTT.

This chain links TRBV5-4 with TRBJ1-1; no definite D call. Germline values: CDR1 SGHNT, CDR2 YYREEE (reference sequence). V lost 0 bases, J lost 1 base, and 13 bases lay in between. This CDR3 is built from 16 residues. CDR3 nucleotides: TGTGCCAGCAGCTTGGGGAGCGGAGCAGGGAACACTGAAGCTTTCTTT. It yields the protein CASSLGSGAGNTEAFF.

This clone appeared a few times. The chain links TRBV19 to TRBJ1-5; perhaps TRBD1 as D (6 bases). V was trimmed by 2 bases and J by 7 bases, leaving 9 bases between them. Germline V gives CDR1 LNHDA, CDR2 SQIVND (reference sequence). This CDR3 has 13 amino acids. The CDR3 DNA reads TGTGCCAGTAGTATATGGACAGAGCAGCCCCAGCATTTT. Translating gives CASSIWTEQPQHF.

This clone was observed a handful of times. The chain couples TRBV7-9 to TRBJ1-3; 7 positions agree with TRBD1. This CDR3 spans 15 amino acids. J lost 0 bases, V lost 5 bases, and 4 bases had no gene match. Germline loops: CDR1 SEHNR, CDR2 FQNEAQ (reference sequence). The chain's CDR3 is CASSQGTASGNTIYF. CDR3 bases: TGTGCCAGCAGCCAAGGGACAGCCTCTGGAAACACCATATATTTT.

This clone was recorded a few times. The rearrangement joins TRBV5-1 to TRBJ2-7; a weak D match, TRBD1 (5 bases). From germline, CDR1 is SGHRS and CDR2 YFSETQ. There are 14 residues in the CDR3. V was pared by 2 bases and J by 2 bases, with 11 bases between. CDR3 amino acids: CASSFDQGPYEQYF. CDR3 coding DNA: TGCGCCAGCAGCTTCGATCAGGGCCCCTACGAGCAGTACTTC.

This rearrangement joins TRBV5-4 to TRBJ2-5, with 7 bases matching TRBD1. The last part of the DNA fits TRBJ2-7 better; the J call may be wrong. From germline, CDR1 is SGHNT and CDR2 YYREEE (reference sequence). The CDR3 extends over 15 amino acids. CDR3 amino acids: CASSILRQGKYEQYF. The CDR3 region has the DNA TGTGCCAGCAGCATACTTAGACAGGGAAAATACGAGCAGTACTTC.

The V call is TRBV7-9, the J call TRBJ2-1; 8 bases match TRBD1. The CDR3 is made up of 14 amino acids. V was pared by 9 bases and J by 7 bases, with 11 bases of the junction left unmatched. CDR1 and CDR2 from the germline V gene are SEHNR and FQNEAQ (reference sequence). This CDR3 reads CASTRQGSVNEQFF. CDR3 nucleotides: TGTGCCAGTACCAGACAGGGGAGCGTAAATGAGCAGTTCTTC.

CDR3 DNA: TGTGCCAGCAGCGTACCGGACAGGGTTAACACCTACGAGCAGTACTTC. This codes for CASSVPDRVNTYEQYF. V is TRBV5-6 and J is TRBJ2-7, with 8 bases aligning to TRBD1. Unmatched junction bases numbered 11, after V lost 4 bases and J lost 2 bases. The CDR3 spans 16 residues. Germline V gene sequence: CDR1 SGHDT, CDR2 YYEEEE.

This clone was observed at least ten times. The CDR3 loop is CASSQAGNNEQFF. As DNA, the CDR3 is TGCGCCAGCAGCCAAGCGGGAAACAATGAGCAGTTCTTC. The genes are TRBV4-3 and TRBJ2-1, with a possible D match to TRBD2 (5 bases). Germline V gene sequence: CDR1 LGHNA, CDR2 YSLEER. The V and J ends lost 1 base and 5 bases respectively, with 6 bases between them. The CDR3 totals 13 residues.

This clone occurred a few times. V is TRBV5-1 and J is TRBJ1-4; the D gene is possibly TRBD1 (5 bases). Germline V gene sequence: CDR1 SGHRS, CDR2 YFSETQ. The CDR3 is made up of 17 amino acids. Trimming removed 3 bases from V and 0 bases from J, with 15 bases in between. CDR3 in amino acids: CASSSFPLTATNEKLFF. As DNA, the CDR3 is TGCGCCAGCAGCTCATTCCCGTTGACAGCAACTAATGAAAAACTGTTTTTT.

The chain uses TRBV9 and TRBJ2-5, with 11 nucleotides matching TRBD2. Germline V gene data show CDR1 as SGDLS and CDR2 as YYNGEE. The ends lost 6 bases at V and 3 bases at J; junction bases unmatched: 7. The CDR3 is 15 residues long. CDR3 DNA: TGTGCCAGCACCAGGGCGACTAGCGGGGAAGAGACCCAGTACTTC. Amino acid sequence: CASTRATSGEETQYF.

This chain uses TRBV9 with TRBJ2-7, with TRBD1 matching 10 bases. V was clipped by 3 bases and J by 5 bases; unmatched bases: 5. This CDR3 has 14 amino acids. CDR1 is SGDLS and CDR2 is YYNGEE in the germline V gene. The CDR3 reads CASSAVTGGNEQYF. CDR3 DNA sequence: TGTGCCAGCAGCGCTGTGACAGGGGGCAACGAGCAGTACTTC.

This clone was observed a few times. The V gene is TRBV6-1, the J gene TRBJ2-5; D possibly corresponds to TRBD2 (7 bases). CDR3 length equals 15 residues. Trimming cost V 7 bases and J 5 bases, with 20 bases left between them. Germline V lookup: CDR1 MNHNS, CDR2 SASEGT. The CDR3 sequence is CASIQGYGGPETQYF. CDR3 in DNA: TGTGCCAGCATTCAAGGTTACGGGGGGCCGGAGACCCAGTACTTC.

V is TRBV18 and J is TRBJ1-1; D may be TRBD1 (6 bases). The length of the CDR3 is 16 residues. Germline V CDR1 and CDR2: KGHSH, LQKENI. Trimming pared 2 bases from V and 0 bases from J, leaving 13 bases between. CDR3 residues: CASSPLQGSMNTEAFF. DNA of the CDR3: TGTGCCAGCTCACCATTACAGGGCAGCATGAACACTGAAGCTTTCTTT.